A single sample gave rise to the 20 T cell receptor beta chains below, sequenced in a study of shared clonotypes between healthy human individuals. Using immunoSEQ multiplex PCR, the repertoire was profiled, and TCRdb retains in-frame clones only, with some absent. The table records fewer than 100,000 clones, roughly two thirds of them present only once. The sequencing input was memory CD8+ T cells sorted from blood. This sample's subset: CD45RO+ cells pooled with CCR7-negative TemRA cells. All receptors derive from a man aged 30 to 45 in good health.

This chain uses TRBV7-6 with TRBJ2-1, with D tentatively TRBD1 (6 bases). Between the trimmed V and J ends, which lost 5 bases and 0 bases, there was a span of 11 bases. There are 15 residues in the CDR3. Germline V gene lookup returns CDR1 SGHVS and CDR2 FNYEAQ. The CDR3 DNA reads as TGTGCCAGCAGCCGGACAGCGAGCTCCTACAATGAGCAGTTCTTC. Protein sequence: CASSRTASSYNEQFF. The whole variable domain, remainder taken from reference TRBV7-6 and TRBJ2-1, is GAGVSQSPRYKVTKRGQDVALRCDPISGHVSLYWYRQALGQGPEFLTYFNYEAQQDKSGLPNDRFSAERPEGSISTLTIQRTEQRDSAMYRCASSRTASSYNEQFFGPGTRLTVL.

The sample holds many counts of this clone. The CDR3: CASSELTDRGTDTQYF. DNA for the CDR3: TGTGCCAGCAGTGAGCTTACGGACAGGGGCACAGATACGCAGTATTTT. The rearrangement uses TRBV28 and TRBJ2-3; 8 positions match TRBD1. The ends lost 5 bases at V and 1 base at J; junction bases unmatched: 8. Germline V lookup: CDR1 MDHEN, CDR2 SYDVKM. The CDR3 is 16 amino acids.

The table lists this clone with a count of one. The rearrangement uses TRBV5-3 and TRBJ2-3; TRBD2 matches at 9 bases. TRBV5-3 is an open reading frame, and its role is uncertain. Losses at the gene ends were 8 bases for V and 2 bases for J; bases not matched to a gene: 6. CDR3 length: 14 amino acids. The CDR3 reads CASKTSGLTDTQYF. In DNA form, the CDR3 reads TGTGCCAGCAAGACTAGCGGCCTCACAGATACGCAGTATTTT.

The rearrangement uses TRBV28 and TRBJ1-2; D may be TRBD1 (6 bases). Looked up from germline, CDR1 is MDHEN and CDR2 is SYDVKM. Trimming stripped 5 bases from V and 8 bases from J, with 21 bases between. There are 15 residues in the CDR3. The CDR3 protein is CASSPAQAGVRGYTF. The DNA of the CDR3 is TGTGCCAGCAGTCCCGCCCAAGCAGGGGTACGAGGCTACACCTTC.

This clone showed up just a few times. The rearrangement links TRBV29-1 to TRBJ1-1; D might be TRBD1 (5 bases). The V gene's germline CDR1 is SQVTM and CDR2 ANQGSEA. The CDR3 contains 13 residues. Trimming stripped 7 bases from V and 1 base from J, with 13 bases between. This chain's CDR3 is CSAAEGTNTEAFF. The CDR3 nucleotides read TGCAGCGCTGCGGAGGGGACGAACACTGAAGCTTTCTTT.

A single count supports this clone. V is TRBV28 and J is TRBJ1-2, with D perhaps TRBD1 (6 bases). This CDR3 contains 18 residues. Trimming shortened V by 6 bases and J by 7 bases, and 30 bases separated the two germline ends. CDR1 and CDR2 (germline): MDHEN, SYDVKM. This CDR3 reads CASSQTQIPFGEQGGYTF. The CDR3 DNA follows: TGTGCCAGCAGCCAAACCCAAATCCCGTTTGGGGAACAGGGTGGCTACACCTTC.

As concerns this clone: A far larger clone is one nucleotide away, so this likely arose from a read error. Different DNA sequences within this sample yield the same CDR3. The chain uses TRBV30 and TRBJ2-7; D remains unclear. The CDR3 extends over 12 amino acids. In germline, CDR1 is GTSNPN, CDR2 SVGIG (reference sequence). V was cut by 3 bases and J by 1 base, with 7 bases left in between. This chain's CDR3 is CAWRQGSYEQYF. In DNA, the CDR3 is TGTGCCTGGAGGCAAGGGTCCTACGAGCAGTACTTC. The full variable domain, rest sourced from reference TRBV30 and TRBJ2-7, is SQTIHQWPATLVQPVGSPLSLECTVEGTSNPNLYWYRQAAGRGLQLLFYSVGIGQISSEVPQNLSASRPQDRQFILSSKKLLLSDSGFYLCAWRQGSYEQYFGPGTRLTVT.

This clone was seen more than once but under ten times. The CDR3 sequence is CAWNHRVYGYTF. The CDR3, as DNA: TGTGCCTGGAACCATCGGGTCTATGGCTACACCTTC. The gene calls are TRBV30 and TRBJ1-2; no clear D gene. V shed 4 bases and J shed 4 bases, with 10 bases lying between them. This CDR3 has 12 amino acids. Germline CDR1 reads GTSNPN; CDR2 reads SVGIG (reference sequence).

This chain links TRBV9 with TRBJ2-2; TRBD1 aligns across 7 bases. This CDR3 is 14 amino acids long. Unmatched junction bases numbered 1, after V lost 0 bases and J lost 5 bases. CDR1 and CDR2 from the germline V gene are SGDLS and YYNGEE. CDR3 amino acids: CASSVAGGTGELFF. As DNA, the CDR3 is TGTGCCAGCAGCGTAGCAGGGGGAACCGGGGAGCTGTTTTTT. Drawing the rest from reference TRBV9 and TRBJ2-2, the complete variable domain is DSGVTQTPKHLITATGQRVTLRCSPRSGDLSVYWYQQSLDQGLQFLIQYYNGEERAKGNILERFSAQQFPDLHSELNLSSLELGDSALYFCASSVAGGTGELFFGEGSRLTVL.

The chain has TRBV7-9 and TRBJ2-1, with 11 bases matching TRBD2. Trimming at V came to 5 bases and at J to 5 bases, leaving 5 bases not matched to a gene. Germline assignment: CDR1 SEHNR and CDR2 FQNEAQ (reference sequence). The CDR3 contains 15 residues. In DNA form, the CDR3 reads TGTGCCAGCAGCGGGACTAGCGGAAATAACAATGAGCAGTTCTTC. Amino acid sequence: CASSGTSGNNNEQFF.

As regards this clone: The same CDR3 is also encoded by other DNA sequences in this sample. V gene TRBV27 combines with J gene TRBJ2-5; TRBD2 matches 7 bases. Per the germline V gene, CDR1 is MNHEY and CDR2 is SMNVEV (reference sequence). CDR3 length equals 14 residues. J gave up 2 bases and V 4 bases, and 4 bases lay outside the gene matches. Here the CDR3 DNA reads TGTGCCAGCAGTTCCCAGCGGGAACAAGAGACCCAGTACTTC. It is translated as CASSSQREQETQYF.

Only one count was recorded for this clone. CDR3 residues: CASSLDGANVLTF. The DNA for the CDR3 is TGTGCCAGCAGTCTTGACGGGGCCAACGTCCTGACTTTC. V and J are TRBV7-6 and TRBJ2-6; D unclear. CDR3 length: 13 amino acids. The V end was cut by 6 bases, the J end by 4 bases, with 7 bases between. Germline V gene data show CDR1 as SGHVS and CDR2 as FNYEAQ.

The rearrangement uses TRBV7-2 and TRBJ2-1, with D perhaps TRBD2 (6 bases). The CDR3 runs to 15 residues. Germline V gives CDR1 SGHTA, CDR2 FQGNSA. V dropped 2 bases and J dropped 6 bases, with 14 bases sitting between them. The CDR3 nucleotides are TGTGCCAGCAGCTTATTTACGGGAGCTGGCAATGAGCAGTTCTTC. Amino acids: CASSLFTGAGNEQFF.

The chain joins TRBV27 to TRBJ2-2; 11 bases are shared with TRBD2. J was trimmed by 3 bases and V by 8 bases; bases with no gene match: 8. This CDR3 is built from 16 residues. Germline V gives CDR1 MNHEY, CDR2 SMNVEV (reference sequence). CDR3 nucleotides: TGTGCCAGCCATCATAGCGGGAGGGCATACACCGGGGAGCTGTTTTTT. This encodes CASHHSGRAYTGELFF.

J is TRBJ2-6 and V is TRBV5-6, with TRBD1 identical over 7 bases. The J segment lost 1 base and the V segment lost 0 bases, leaving 10 bases of the junction unmatched. Germline V gives CDR1 SGHDT, CDR2 YYEEEE. The CDR3 sequence is 19 residues long. CDR3 DNA sequence: TGTGCCAGCAGCTTGGCTTCCGGGACAGTACTTTCTGGGGCCAACGTCCTGACTTTC. Residues: CASSLASGTVLSGANVLTF. The full variable domain, in which reference TRBV5-6 and TRBJ2-6 provide the parts outside the CDR3, is DAGVTQSPTHLIKTRGQQVTLRCSPKSGHDTVSWYQQALGQGPQFIFQYYEEEERQRGNFPDRFSGHQFPNYSSELNVNALLLGDSALYLCASSLASGTVLSGANVLTFGAGSRLTVL.

Comments on this clone: The same CDR3 arises from other DNA sequences in this sample as well. This chain links TRBV7-3 with TRBJ2-1; D perhaps matches TRBD1 (5 bases). CDR1 is SGHTA and CDR2 is FQGTGA in the germline V gene. The ends were cut back, 6 bases at V and 5 bases at J, with 14 bases in the middle. The CDR3 is 14 amino acids. The CDR3 loop reads CASSLTPRDNEQFF. The CDR3 nucleotides are TGTGCCAGCAGTCTCACGCCCAGGGACAATGAGCAGTTCTTC.

The chain uses TRBV5-6 and TRBJ1-5; D ambiguous. Germline V gene sequence: CDR1 SGHDT, CDR2 YYEEEE. CDR3 length equals 15 residues. Trimming stripped 0 bases from V and 7 bases from J, with 14 bases between. CDR3 in amino acids: CASSLGQEVGQPQHF. CDR3 bases: TGTGCCAGCAGCTTGGGTCAGGAGGTCGGGCAGCCCCAGCATTTT. Full variable domain (missing parts from reference TRBV5-6 and TRBJ1-5): DAGVTQSPTHLIKTRGQQVTLRCSPKSGHDTVSWYQQALGQGPQFIFQYYEEEERQRGNFPDRFSGHQFPNYSSELNVNALLLGDSALYLCASSLGQEVGQPQHFGDGTRLSIL.

The V gene is TRBV11-2, the J gene TRBJ2-5, with unresolved D. This CDR3 spans 14 amino acids. CDR1 and CDR2 from the germline V gene are SGHAT and FQNNGV. Trimming removed 0 bases from V and 6 bases from J, with 11 bases in between. The CDR3 DNA follows: TGTGCCAGCAGCTTAGAACAAAACTATCAGACCCAGTACTTC. The encoded protein is CASSLEQNYQTQYF.

In this sample, this clone turned up once. The V and J genes are TRBV6-6 and TRBJ2-7, with 7 nucleotides matching TRBD1. CDR1 is MNHNY, CDR2 SVGAGI, per germline (reference sequence). CDR3 length: 16 residues. Unmatched junction bases numbered 12, after V lost 3 bases and J lost 4 bases. CDR3 protein: CASSYTPGPGGYEQYF. The CDR3 nucleotides read TGTGCCAGCAGTTATACCCCAGGGCCAGGGGGATACGAGCAGTACTTC.

The chain uses TRBV7-9 and TRBJ2-1; D may be TRBD1 (5 bases). V was clipped by 3 bases and J by 4 bases, with 13 bases between them. CDR1 and CDR2 (germline): SEHNR, FQNEAQ (reference sequence). The CDR3 runs 15 residues. The CDR3: CASSFSEQVYNEQFF. The CDR3 DNA sequence: TGTGCCAGCAGCTTCAGCGAACAGGTTTACAATGAGCAGTTCTTC.